Presented here are 12 T cell receptor beta chains from one specimen sequenced in a study of identical twins. TCRdb processed the 5' RACE reads anew with MiXCR; each CDR3 protein has one entry. The sample lists about 240,000 distinct CDR3 sequences; roughly 7.5% were seen once. The data also belong to a second study, concerning yellow fever vaccine responses in identical twins.

The sample was CD8+ T cells sorted from blood. These receptors originate from a woman younger than 30 in good health.

V usage is TRBV27 and J usage is TRBJ2-5; 7 positions agree with TRBD2. This CDR3 is built from 14 residues. Per the germline V gene, CDR1 is MNHEY and CDR2 is SMNVEV (reference sequence). Germline trimming cut 5 bases from V and 1 base from J; bases unmatched to any gene: 4. CDR3 region: CASSPPGGQETQYF. The DNA for the CDR3 is TGTGCCAGCAGTCCCCCGGGGGGCCAAGAGACCCAGTACTTC.

There are many counts of this clonotype. This rearrangement joins TRBV28 to TRBJ2-1, with D perhaps matching TRBD2 (6 bases). V gave up 4 bases and J gave up 5 bases, with 18 bases separating them. The CDR3 has 16 amino acids. Germline V gene data show CDR1 as MDHEN and CDR2 as SYDVKM. CDR3 coding DNA: TGTGCCAGCAGTTCCCCCAGCGGAGGGTGGGACAATGAGCAGTTCTTC. It is translated as CASSSPSGGWDNEQFF.

This chain connects TRBV15 to TRBJ2-1; 7 nucleotides agree with TRBD1. Germline V gives CDR1 LNHNV, CDR2 YYDKDF (reference sequence). This CDR3 spans 13 amino acids. Losses at the gene ends were 5 bases for V and 7 bases for J; bases not matched to a gene: 5. CDR3 sequence (DNA): TGTGCCACCAGCCCGACAGGGTGGAATGAGCAGTTCTTC. This translates into CATSPTGWNEQFF. Together with reference TRBV15 and TRBJ2-1, the CDR3 gives the full variable domain: DAMVIQNPRYQVTQFGKPVTLSCSQTLNHNVMYWYQQKSSQAPKLLFHYYDKDFNNEADTPDNFQSRRPNTSFCFLDIRSPGLGDTAMYLCATSPTGWNEQFFGPGTRLTVL.

This clonotype was observed a few times. The chain uses TRBV5-1 and TRBJ2-7; D possibly corresponds to TRBD2 (6 bases). The germline V gene has CDR1 SGHRS and CDR2 YFSETQ. CDR3 length equals 16 residues. V was shortened by 9 bases and J by 7 bases, with 29 bases between the two germline ends. Here the CDR3 reads CAIPRAFPGEPGEQYV. The CDR3 coding sequence is TGCGCCATCCCGCGAGCGTTCCCGGGGGAACCTGGGGAGCAGTACGTC.

DNA for the CDR3: TGTGCCAGCAGCCTAGCGGGGGGGCCGGGTGAGCAGTACGTC. Residues: CASSLAGGPGEQYV. This chain uses TRBV11-2 with TRBJ2-7; TRBD2 aligns across 12 bases. Looked up from germline, CDR1 is SGHAT and CDR2 is FQNNGV. Trimming took 5 bases from V and 7 from J; bases not matched to a gene: 6. There are 14 residues in the CDR3.

In this sample, this clonotype turned up many times. V usage is TRBV4-2 and J usage is TRBJ2-7; weak D call: TRBD1 (5 bases). The CDR3 runs to 14 residues. Deletions cut 0 bases from V and 3 bases from J, with 9 bases between. The germline V gene encodes CDR1 LGHNA and CDR2 YNFKEQ. The CDR3 sequence: CASSQDLGDYEQYF. As DNA, the CDR3 is TGTGCCAGCAGCCAAGATTTAGGGGACTACGAGCAGTACTTC.

This chain uses TRBV5-1 with TRBJ1-3; D remains unclear. The CDR3 is 13 residues long. Germline CDR1 reads SGHRS; CDR2 reads YFSETQ. V lost 7 bases, J lost 2 bases, and 10 bases lay in between. The CDR3 is CASGDETGNTIYF. In nucleotides, the CDR3 is TGCGCCAGCGGGGATGAAACTGGAAACACCATATATTTT.

This chain joins TRBV2 and TRBJ1-1; D remains unclear. Trimming left V 7 bases short and J 1 base short, with 7 bases between. The CDR3 spans 12 residues. The germline V gene encodes CDR1 SNHLY and CDR2 FYNNEI. In DNA, the CDR3 is TGTGCCAGCAAGAAACCGAACACTGAAGCTTTCTTT. Translating it yields CASKKPNTEAFF.

The gene calls are TRBV13 and TRBJ1-3; D call uncertain. This CDR3 region has 15 residues. Germline CDR1 and CDR2: PRHDT and FYEKMQ (reference sequence). V was cut by 7 bases and J by 0 bases, with 13 bases left in between. The CDR3 reads CASTLLQSSGNTIYF. DNA for the CDR3: TGTGCCAGCACCCTACTCCAAAGCTCTGGAAACACCATATATTTT.

This chain joins TRBV24-1 and TRBJ2-7; 7 nucleotides agree with TRBD1. There are 13 residues in the CDR3. From germline, CDR1 is KGHDR and CDR2 SFDVKD. V was pared by 4 bases and J by 4 bases, with 3 bases of the junction left unmatched. CDR3 bases: TGTGCCACCAGTGACCACAGGGGTTACGAGCAGTACTTC. Protein: CATSDHRGYEQYF.

This clonotype came up a few times. This chain joins TRBV11-2 and TRBJ2-2; D gene ambiguous. The germline CDR1 and CDR2 sequences are SGHAT and FQNNGV. This CDR3 has 17 residues. V was cut by 0 bases and J by 0 bases, with 11 bases left in between. The CDR3 is CASSLDAELTNTGELFF. The CDR3 bases are TGTGCCAGCAGCTTAGACGCGGAATTAACGAACACCGGGGAGCTGTTTTTT.

The V and J genes are TRBV15 and TRBJ2-7; no clear D gene. The CDR3 sequence is 13 residues long. V was trimmed by 3 bases and J by 4 bases, leaving 10 bases between them. CDR1 and CDR2 from the germline V gene are LNHNV and YYDKDF (reference sequence). The CDR3 spells CATSSGEQYEQYF. The DNA for the CDR3 is TGTGCCACCAGCAGTGGGGAACAGTACGAGCAGTACTTC.